This TCR beta chain was observed in a study of T cell clonality in common variable immunodeficiency. Ten or more counts support this clone. Its specificity is not known. The missing CDR3 end, 3 residues past where the read stops, is filled in from the germline J gene. Overall study findings and caveats: CVID subjects shared fewer TCRbeta clones than healthy controls did.

This CDR3 spans 14 amino acids. The germline V and J ends were trimmed by 5 bases and 5 bases, with 13 bases remaining between them. CDR1 SEHNR and CDR2 FQNEAQ come from the germline V gene (reference sequence). CVID and control samples used equivalent genomic DNA input. TCRdb's copy holds only in-frame clones and misses some; the assay was immunoSEQ multiplex PCR. The sample presents about 39,000 clones, none singletons. The chain recombines TRBV7-9 with TRBJ2-1; possible D gene TRBD1, 5 bases. Sequenced sample: peripheral blood mononuclear cells. The clonotype comes from a person aged 18 to 70 in good health. CDR3 bases read: TGTGCCAGCAGCGTCAGGGTTAAGAACAATGAG. Its translation: CASSVRVKNNE. The CDR3 in full is CASSVRVKNNEQFF.